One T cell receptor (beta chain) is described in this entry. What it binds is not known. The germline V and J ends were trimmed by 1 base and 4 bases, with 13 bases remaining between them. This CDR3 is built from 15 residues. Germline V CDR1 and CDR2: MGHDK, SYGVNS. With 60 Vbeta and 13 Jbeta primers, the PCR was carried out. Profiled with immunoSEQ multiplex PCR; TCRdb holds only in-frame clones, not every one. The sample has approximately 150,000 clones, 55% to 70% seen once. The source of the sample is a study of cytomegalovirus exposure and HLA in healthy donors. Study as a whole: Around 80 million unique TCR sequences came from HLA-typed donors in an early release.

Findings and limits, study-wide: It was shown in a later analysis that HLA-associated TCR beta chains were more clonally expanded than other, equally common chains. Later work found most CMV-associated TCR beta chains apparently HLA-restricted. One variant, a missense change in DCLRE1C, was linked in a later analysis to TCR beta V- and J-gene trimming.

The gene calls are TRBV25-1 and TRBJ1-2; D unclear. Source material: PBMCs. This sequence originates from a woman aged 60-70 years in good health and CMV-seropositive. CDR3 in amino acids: CASSESAREGYGYTF. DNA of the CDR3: TGTGCCAGCAGTGAATCCGCTCGGGAGGGCTATGGCTACACCTTC.